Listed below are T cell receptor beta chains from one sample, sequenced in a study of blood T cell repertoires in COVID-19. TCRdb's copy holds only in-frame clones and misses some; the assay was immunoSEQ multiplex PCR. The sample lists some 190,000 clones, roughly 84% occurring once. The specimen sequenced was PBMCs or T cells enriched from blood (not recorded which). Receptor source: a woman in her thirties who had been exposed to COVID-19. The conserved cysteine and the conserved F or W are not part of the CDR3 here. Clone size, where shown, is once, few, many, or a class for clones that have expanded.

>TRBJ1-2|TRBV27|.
ASALLTGGNYGYT
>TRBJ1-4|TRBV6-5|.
ASSYGGQSNEKLF
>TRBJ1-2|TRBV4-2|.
ASSHAGTGGDGYT
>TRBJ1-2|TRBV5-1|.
ASSLAGELYGYT
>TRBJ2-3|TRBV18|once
ASSPIINSGGTTSTDTQY
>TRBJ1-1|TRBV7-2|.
ASSQVRGHGSEAF
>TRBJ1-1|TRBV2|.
ASSEFGTKTGLSEAF
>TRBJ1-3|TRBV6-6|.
ASSIRELGTIY
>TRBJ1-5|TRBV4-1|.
ASSQDKEQGNQPQH
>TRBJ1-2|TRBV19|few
ASTEMDRGRGGYT
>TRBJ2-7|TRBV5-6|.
ASSLGTQTGEQY
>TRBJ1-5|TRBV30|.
AWSRTGNQPQH
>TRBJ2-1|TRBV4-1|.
ASSHTPDEQF
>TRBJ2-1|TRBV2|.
ASSEGTGTEQF
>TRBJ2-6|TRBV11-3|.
ASSPLPRWIFGANVLT
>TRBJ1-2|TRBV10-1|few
ASSGTGNYGYT
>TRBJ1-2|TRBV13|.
ASSSTGDGYT
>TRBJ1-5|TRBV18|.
ASSPSAGDQPQH
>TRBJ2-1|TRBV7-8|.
ASSLDWGVHEQF
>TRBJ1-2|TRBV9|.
ASSVGDYGYT
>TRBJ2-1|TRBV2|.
ASRLRGNEQF
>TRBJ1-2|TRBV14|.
ASRSNPGGYT